This paragraph covers one TCR beta chain sequence. There are 12 residues in the CDR3. Germline values: CDR1 ENHRY, CDR2 SYGVKD. J lost 6 bases, V lost 6 bases, and 4 bases had no gene match. Data came from immunoSEQ multiplex PCR; TCRdb stores just in-frame clones and leaves some out. This repertoire shows over 50,000 clones, less than 85% found once; its top ten account for 16%. This specimen comes from a study of radiotherapy plus CTLA-4 blockade in lung cancer. Study information: An objective response was seen in roughly 20% of patients, and disease control in more than 25%.

The TCR comes from a human donor with non-small cell lung cancer who had a complete response to radiotherapy plus ipilimumab. The sequences come from peripheral blood, collected from a patient treated with radiotherapy plus ipilimumab. The chain carries TRBV10-3 and TRBJ1-2; 7 bases match TRBD1. The CDR3 reads CAISGTEDGYTF. The CDR3 DNA follows: TGTGCCATCAGCGGGACAGAGGATGGCTACACCTTC.